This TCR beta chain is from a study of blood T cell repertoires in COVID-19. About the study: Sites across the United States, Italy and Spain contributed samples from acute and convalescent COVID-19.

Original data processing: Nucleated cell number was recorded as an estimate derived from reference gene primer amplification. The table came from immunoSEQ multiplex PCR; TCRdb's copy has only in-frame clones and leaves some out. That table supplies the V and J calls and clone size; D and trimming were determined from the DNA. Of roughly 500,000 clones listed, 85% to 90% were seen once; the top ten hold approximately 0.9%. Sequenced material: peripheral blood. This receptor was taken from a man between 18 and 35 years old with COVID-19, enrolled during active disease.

CDR3 DNA sequence: TGTGCCAGCAGCGAACAGGGAGGGGAGACCCAGTACTTC. As protein: CASSEQGGETQYF. The chain combines TRBV9 with TRBJ2-5, with D tentatively TRBD2 (7 bases). This CDR3 region has 13 residues. V dropped 3 bases and J dropped 5 bases, with 11 bases sitting between them. The germline V gene encodes CDR1 SGDLS and CDR2 YYNGEE.